The 25 T cell receptor beta chains below all came from one sample that was sequenced in a study of prognosis after radiotherapy for stage I lung cancer. Amplification of the TCR beta CDR3 (from genomic DNA) was done by two-round multiplex PCR. Amplification during the initial PCR round employed primers specific to each TRBV and TRBJ gene. A single record per CDR3 protein comes from TCRdb applying MiXCR to the multiplex PCR reads. This sample has roughly 30,000 distinct CDR3 sequences, with around half found just once. The sample consisted of PBMCs, taken before or after stereotactic body radiation therapy (not recorded which). Every receptor here comes from a donor aged 50 or older with non-small cell lung cancer.

This clonotype appeared many times. The V and J genes are TRBV4-1 and TRBJ1-5; no clear D. V was cut by 5 bases and J by 0 bases, with 8 bases left in between. Germline V lookup: CDR1 MGHRA, CDR2 YSYEKL. This CDR3 has 14 amino acids. CDR3 sequence reads: CASSDPPSNQPQHF. The CDR3 DNA is TGCGCCAGCAGCGACCCCCCTAGCAATCAGCCCCAGCATTTT.

This clonotype was seen repeatedly, ten times or more. CDR3: CASSPGGLGSGNTIYF. The DNA of the CDR3 is TGTGCCAGCTCCCCTGGAGGTCTTGGCTCTGGAAACACCATATATTTT. The chain has TRBV18 and TRBJ1-3; D is undetermined. The germline V gene encodes CDR1 KGHSH and CDR2 LQKENI. Trimming took 6 bases from V and 0 from J, leaving 15 bases between them. There are 16 residues in the CDR3.

The gene calls are TRBV7-9 and TRBJ1-2, with D possibly being TRBD1 (5 bases). The CDR3 is made up of 15 amino acids. Trimming pared 5 bases from V and 3 bases from J, leaving 16 bases between. Germline assignment: CDR1 SEHNR and CDR2 FQNEAQ (reference sequence). CDR3 protein: CASSPTSTVDYGYTF. CDR3 nucleotide sequence: TGTGCCAGCAGCCCAACATCGACAGTGGACTATGGCTACACCTTC.

As to this clonotype: A far larger clone lies a single base away; this is likely a read error. The chain employs TRBV6-4 and TRBJ2-1; 10 bases map to TRBD2. This CDR3 region has 15 residues. Germline-derived CDR1 and CDR2 are MRHNA and SNTAGT. The junction had 7 bases not matched to a gene; V was cut back by 7 bases and J by 4 bases. CDR3 nucleotide sequence: TGTGCCAGCATTTCCACTAGCGGGAATTACAATGAGCAGTTCTTC. This gives the protein CASISTSGNYNEQFF.

On this clonotype itself: An end of the junction does not agree with germline; a read error may underlie this. The rearrangement links TRBV11-2 to TRBJ2-5; 7 positions agree with TRBD2. The CDR3 covers 16 residues. Looked up from germline, CDR1 is SGHAT and CDR2 is FQNNGV. CDR3 protein: CASSPVWTSPQETQHF. The CDR3 DNA follows: TGTGCCAGCAGCCCCGTTTGGACTAGTCCACAAGAGACCCAGCACTTC.

This clonotype was observed many times. V gene TRBV6-5 combines with J gene TRBJ1-2; D unclear. The germline gives CDR1 MNHEY, CDR2 SVGAGI. This CDR3 spans 13 amino acids. V lost 0 bases and J 4 bases, leaving 6 bases between the germline ends. The CDR3 region has the DNA TGTGCCAGCAGTTACTCCATGGCCTATGGCTACACCTTC. Residues: CASSYSMAYGYTF.

Notes on this clonotype: A single base is all that separates this from a far larger clone, so a read error is likely. This chain uses TRBV6-2 or TRBV6-3 with TRBJ2-2; 11 bases match TRBD2. Trimming cost V 11 bases and J 4 bases; bases outside gene matches: 12. The CDR3 has 16 amino acids. Germline V gene sequence: CDR1 MNHEY, CDR2 SVGEGT. Here the CDR3 DNA reads TGTGCCGGCATTAACCCTAGCGGGAGGCCCACCGGGGAGCTGTTTTTT. Its protein is CAGINPSGRPTGELFF.

Turning to this clonotype: A far bigger clonotype differs at one base, so this is likely a read error. The V call is TRBV6-2 or TRBV6-3, the J call TRBJ2-3; no clear D. CDR3 size: 15 residues. CDR1 is MNHEY and CDR2 is SVGEGT in the germline V gene. The ends were cut back, 5 bases at V and 8 bases at J, with 20 bases in the middle. DNA of the CDR3: TGTGCCAGCAGTGACGACGTGGGATCCCTGTCTACGCAGTATTTT. Protein sequence: CASSDDVGSLSTQYF.

The chain recombines TRBV5-1 with TRBJ2-3; D is unclear. The CDR3 length is 15 residues. V was shortened by 4 bases and J by 0 bases, with 12 bases between the two germline ends. Germline V gene data show CDR1 as SGHRS and CDR2 as YFSETQ. The CDR3 here is CASSLSVLSTDTQYF. CDR3 nucleotides: TGCGCCAGCAGCCTATCTGTTCTTAGCACAGATACGCAGTATTTT.

As concerns this clonotype: One end of the junction varies from germline; a read error may be responsible. V gene TRBV6-2 or TRBV6-3 combines with J gene TRBJ1-2; TRBD1 agrees at 7 bases. The CDR3 is 14 residues long. CDR1 MNHEY and CDR2 SVGEGT come from the germline V gene. The CDR3 protein is CASMAPGGHYCYTF. Written as DNA, the CDR3 is TGTGCCAGCATGGCCCCAGGGGGGCACTATTGCTACACCTTC.

Many counts were recorded for this clonotype. The V and J genes are TRBV12-3 or TRBV12-4 and TRBJ2-1; 7 positions match TRBD2. J lost 9 bases, V lost 7 bases, and 9 bases had no gene match. The CDR3 covers 13 residues. This CDR3 is CASTRGSGGEQFF. CDR3 bases: TGTGCCAGCACCCGAGGCTCGGGGGGTGAGCAGTTCTTC.

The V and J genes are TRBV6-1 and TRBJ2-3, with unresolved D. The germline CDR1 and CDR2 sequences are MNHNS and SASEGT. The CDR3 is made up of 12 amino acids. Deletions cut 3 bases from V and 5 bases from J, with 6 bases between. The CDR3 DNA follows: TGTGCCAGCAGTGACAAGGAAGATACGCAGTATTTT. Translating it yields CASSDKEDTQYF.

The genes are TRBV24-1 and TRBJ2-1; the match to TRBD2 covers 11 bases. This CDR3 comprises 19 residues. With 3 bases clipped from V and 7 bases from J, the junction kept 16 bases outside the gene matches. CDR1 and CDR2 (germline): KGHDR, SFDVKD. The CDR3 nucleotides read TGTGCCACCAGTGATCCGGGTCTAGCGGGAGGTCCTCTTTGTAATGAGCAGTTCTTC. It codes for CATSDPGLAGGPLCNEQFF.

This sequence joins TRBV20-1 and TRBJ1-5, with no clear D. Trimming pared 1 base from V and 2 bases from J, leaving 12 bases between. The CDR3 runs to 15 residues. Germline values: CDR1 DFQATT, CDR2 SNEGSKA (reference sequence). CDR3 region: CSARGAIEGNQPQHF. For the CDR3, the DNA is TGCAGTGCTAGAGGGGCCATCGAGGGCAATCAGCCCCAGCATTTT.

The J gene is TRBJ1-2, the V gene TRBV6-5, with D uncertain. Per the germline V gene, CDR1 is MNHEY and CDR2 is SVGAGI. V dropped 3 bases and J dropped 4 bases, with 18 bases sitting between them. CDR3 length equals 16 residues. As DNA, the CDR3 is TGTGCCAGCAGTTATGGTCAGCCCGCCCTCGTCTATGGCTACACCTTC. Translated: CASSYGQPALVYGYTF.

The V and J genes are TRBV6-2 or TRBV6-3 and TRBJ2-7, with 11 nucleotides matching TRBD2. The trim removed 5 bases at V and 3 bases at J, leaving 3 bases unmatched. Germline CDR1 is MNHEY and CDR2 is SVGEGT. The CDR3 contains 14 residues. CDR3 sequence (DNA): TGTGCCAGCAGTCACGGGACTAGCGGCTACGAGCAGTACTTC. Protein product: CASSHGTSGYEQYF.

The chain links TRBV11-2 to TRBJ1-4; D call uncertain. The CDR3 has 14 residues. Trimming left V 3 bases short and J 8 bases short, with 13 bases between. CDR1 and CDR2 from the germline V gene are SGHAT and FQNNGV. The CDR3 is CASSLTLSSEKLFF. In DNA form, the CDR3 reads TGTGCCAGCAGCTTGACCCTTTCCTCGGAAAAACTGTTTTTT.

This clonotype rates as medium-sized. V and J are TRBV7-9 and TRBJ2-3; 13 bases fit TRBD2. This CDR3 is built from 17 residues. The germline CDR1 and CDR2 sequences are SEHNR and FQNEAQ (reference sequence). Trimming removed 5 bases from V and 2 bases from J; junction bases left unmatched: 7. The CDR3, as DNA: TGTGCCAGCAGCGTCACCGGGACTAGCGGGATCACAGATACGCAGTATTTT. Translated, it gives CASSVTGTSGITDTQYF.

The CDR3 DNA is TGTGCCAGCATTTTACCTAGCGGGAGGATGGGCGGGGAGCTGTTTTTT. Protein sequence: CASILPSGRMGGELFF. The chain employs TRBV6-1 and TRBJ2-2, with 11 bases that match TRBD2. In germline, CDR1 is MNHNS, CDR2 SASEGT. This CDR3 comprises 16 residues. Losses at the gene ends were 7 bases for V and 7 bases for J; bases not matched to a gene: 11.

V is TRBV19 and J is TRBJ1-2; the match to TRBD1 covers 10 bases. The junction had 8 bases not matched to a gene; V was cut back by 6 bases and J by 7 bases. The CDR3 contains 14 residues. Germline V gives CDR1 LNHDA, CDR2 SQIVND (reference sequence). CDR3 loop: CASSLDRGSFGYTF. CDR3 sequence (DNA): TGTGCCAGTAGCCTGGACAGGGGGTCTTTTGGCTACACCTTC.

This clonotype occurred many times. The genes are TRBV27 and TRBJ1-1, with 9 bases lining up with TRBD1. CDR1 and CDR2 from the germline V gene are MNHEY and SMNVEV (reference sequence). V was clipped by 3 bases and J by 1 base; unmatched bases: 6. This CDR3 has 16 residues. The CDR3 DNA is TGTGCCAGCAGTTTCTACAGGGGGCTTGCGAACACTGAAGCTTTCTTT. It encodes CASSFYRGLANTEAFF.

For this clonotype: A much larger clone sits a single nucleotide away, making a read error possible. This chain uses TRBV4-1 with TRBJ1-4, with D possibly being TRBD1 (5 bases). The germline V and J ends were trimmed by 8 bases and 10 bases, with 11 bases remaining between them. There are 11 residues in the CDR3. Germline V gene lookup returns CDR1 MGHRA and CDR2 YSYEKL. CDR3 protein: CASGGGGKLFF. In DNA, the CDR3 is TGCGCCAGCGGGGGGGGAGGAAAACTGTTTTTT.

This clonotype came up many times. This CDR3 is CASSILPGPDQSTQYF. CDR3 nucleotide sequence: TGTGCCAGTAGTATCCTGCCGGGACCTGACCAGAGCACGCAGTATTTT. The rearrangement links TRBV19 to TRBJ2-3, with D perhaps given as TRBD1 or TRBD2 (5 bases each). Germline CDR1 LNHDA, CDR2 SQIVND (reference sequence). The CDR3 loop spans 16 amino acids. V gave up 3 bases and J gave up 9 bases, with 22 bases separating them.

V usage is TRBV28 and J usage is TRBJ2-1, with a weak D call TRBD1 (6 bases). V lost 8 bases to trimming and J lost 0 bases, with 17 bases between them. Germline CDR1 and CDR2: MDHEN and SYDVKM. The CDR3 contains 16 residues. The CDR3 coding sequence is TGTGCCAGCCTACTCGGGTCAGGGGTCTCCTACAATGAGCAGTTCTTC. It specifies CASLLGSGVSYNEQFF. Together with reference TRBV28 and TRBJ2-1, the CDR3 gives the full variable domain: DVKVTQSSRYLVKRTGEKVFLECVQDMDHENMFWYRQDPGLGLRLIYFSYDVKMKEKGDIPEGYSVSREKKERFSLILESASTNQTSMYLCASLLGSGVSYNEQFFGPGTRLTVL.

Concerning this clonotype: A much larger clonotype is one base distant, so this may be a read error. The CDR3 protein is CSVEKDRFF. CDR3 DNA: TGCAGCGTTGAGAAGGACCGGTTCTTC. This chain joins TRBV29-1 and TRBJ2-1, with unresolved D. V lost 3 bases and J 15 bases, leaving 9 bases between the germline ends. Germline lookup yields CDR1 SQVTM and CDR2 ANQGSEA. The CDR3 covers 9 residues.